This TCR beta chain was captured by sequencing in a study of spatial heterogeneity in lung cancer. On the study more broadly: In the raw reads, each unique TCR and UMI combination was present more than ten times on average.

There are 15 residues in the CDR3. CDR1 SGHTA and CDR2 FQGNSA come from the germline V gene. The V end was cut by 8 bases, the J end by 6 bases, with 19 bases between. This clonotype is judged medium-sized. A unique molecular identifier was attached to every TCR cDNA molecule. TCRdb recomputed calls from the 5' RACE reads with MiXCR, one row per CDR3 protein. The sample has 3,500 or so distinct CDR3 sequences, roughly 3% seen once. Described time point: sample taken at primary tumor resection. Samples were obtained from some 72 donors, all untreated early-stage non-small cell lung cancer patients. No cells were sorted before sequencing. The whole RNA sequenced was extracted from tumor, nontumor lung or frozen PBMC.

The chain combines TRBV7-2 with TRBJ1-4, with a possible D match to TRBD1 (6 bases). The origin of this receptor is a female donor with early-stage non-small cell lung cancer. Sequencing used normal lung tissue next to the tumor, obtained at surgery. The CDR3 nucleotides read TGTGCCAGCCGTCACGGCAGGGGCGGGGATGAAAAACTGTTTTTT. Its translation is CASRHGRGGDEKLFF.